These 10 T cell receptor beta chains were sequenced from one sample in a study of tumor-infiltrating lymphocytes in oesophageal squamous cell carcinoma (dated by TCRdb to about 2016). The library was made by PCR. This sample was sequenced with an Illumina HiSeq 2000. TCRdb passed the public sequencing reads through fastp at Q25 and MiXCR, retaining productive beta sequences. Every CDR3 protein is listed once, alongside the most common genes and DNA of its rows. The sample records tens of thousands of distinct CDR3 sequences, over 30% of which are singletons. The ten largest clonotypes hold about 20% of the sample. The sequenced sample consisted of esophageal tumor tissue. These receptors all stem from a female donor with esophageal squamous cell carcinoma.

The count of this clonotype is one. The J gene is TRBJ2-5, the V gene TRBV7-2; 15 bases are a match to TRBD2. The germline V gene has CDR1 SGHTA and CDR2 FQGNSA. The CDR3 totals 17 residues. The junction had 9 bases not matched to a gene; V was cut back by 5 bases and J by 5 bases. CDR3 sequence reads: CASSHHPGLAGGETQYF. The CDR3 coding sequence is TGTGCCAGCAGCCACCATCCGGGACTAGCGGGAGGTGAGACCCAGTACTTC.

V is TRBV6-1 and J is TRBJ2-7, with TRBD1 matching 8 bases. The CDR3 is 14 amino acids. The trim removed 1 base at V and 2 bases at J, leaving 1 base unmatched. Germline V gene sequence: CDR1 MNHNS, CDR2 SASEGT. CDR3 protein: CASSEDRGTYEQYF. The DNA for the CDR3 is TGTGCCAGCAGTGAAGACAGGGGGACCTACGAGCAGTACTTC.

The gene calls are TRBV7-2 and TRBJ2-1; D not certain. Germline-derived CDR1 and CDR2 are SGHTA and FQGNSA. V lost 1 base, J lost 9 bases, and 7 bases lay in between. The CDR3 runs 12 residues. CDR3: CASSLGVVEQFF. Here the CDR3 DNA reads TGTGCCAGCAGCTTAGGAGTTGTTGAGCAGTTCTTC.

This clonotype was counted once. The rearrangement joins TRBV29-1 to TRBJ2-2; perhaps TRBD1 as D (6 bases). Germline lookup yields CDR1 SQVTM and CDR2 ANQGSEA. The CDR3 covers 14 residues. Trimming removed 5 bases from V and 1 base from J, with 11 bases in between. CDR3 sequence reads: CSVLGGLNTGELFF. The CDR3 DNA is TGCAGCGTTTTAGGGGGTTTGAACACCGGGGAGCTGTTTTTT.

This clonotype was recorded at least ten times. The V gene is TRBV28, the J gene TRBJ2-3, with D perhaps being TRBD1 or TRBD2 (5 bases each). This CDR3 region has 17 residues. CDR1 and CDR2 (germline): MDHEN, SYDVKM. The V end lost 4 bases, the J end lost 5 bases, and 22 bases lay between the germline ends. The CDR3 here is CASSSPGGGSLGDTQYF. The CDR3 DNA follows: TGTGCCAGCAGTTCCCCCGGTGGGGGAAGCCTGGGAGATACGCAGTATTTT.

With respect to this clonotype: A read error may account for a junction end that differs from germline. The chain couples TRBV5-3 to TRBJ2-7, with TRBD1 matching 8 bases. The J call is doubtful: the DNA matches TRBJ1-2 better. TRBV5-3 is given ORF status, its function remaining uncertain. This CDR3 contains 14 residues. CDR3 loop: CASSLGQVNYGYTF. The CDR3 region has the DNA TGTGCCAGCAGCTTGGGACAGGTGAACTATGGCTACACCTTC.

The J gene is TRBJ2-2, the V gene TRBV24-1, with D unresolved. The V end was cut by 1 base, the J end by 1 base, with 6 bases between. This CDR3 has 15 amino acids. Germline CDR1 is KGHDR and CDR2 is SFDVKD. The DNA of the CDR3 is TGTGCCACCAGTGATTTTCCAGGGAACACCGGGGAGCTGTTTTTT. Residues: CATSDFPGNTGELFF.

The gene calls are TRBV20-1 and TRBJ1-1, with unresolved D. This CDR3 comprises 13 residues. Germline V gene data show CDR1 as DFQATT and CDR2 as SNEGSKA (reference sequence). With 2 bases removed from V and 1 base from J, the gap between germline ends came to 8 bases. Here the CDR3 reads CSARKDANTEAFF. As DNA, the CDR3 is TGCAGTGCTAGAAAGGACGCGAACACTGAAGCTTTCTTT.

This clonotype is medium-sized (0.01 to 0.1%). The chain carries TRBV28 and TRBJ1-2; D not resolved. The CDR3 loop spans 15 amino acids. From germline, CDR1 is MDHEN and CDR2 SYDVKM. Deletions cut 2 bases from V and 8 bases from J, with 18 bases between. Written as DNA, the CDR3 is TGTGCCAGCAGTTTAGGATGGCACGGAGGTCGGGGCTACACCTTC. Protein sequence: CASSLGWHGGRGYTF.

This clonotype was seen only a few times. This chain links TRBV28 with TRBJ2-4; unclear D gene. The J call may be in error: the DNA end matches TRBJ2-5 better. Germline V gives CDR1 MDHEN, CDR2 SYDVKM. There are 12 residues in the CDR3. CDR3 loop: CASSLNGETQYF. The CDR3, as DNA: TGTGCCAGCAGTTTAAACGGGGAGACCCAGTACTTC.